These T cell receptor beta chains were read from a single sample in a study of tumor-infiltrating lymphocytes in localized non-small cell lung cancer. Assay used: immunoSEQ multiplex PCR; TCRdb lists only in-frame clones, some missing. Altogether approximately 10,000 clones are present, roughly 84% being singletons, with the ten largest covering roughly 8%. The sample consisted of lung tumor tissue. Receptors originate from a human donor with non-small cell lung cancer. Each CDR3 is given with its conserved first and last residue. D genes are given only for firm matches. A clone size is listed for some rows: how often the clone was seen (once, few, many), or a class if it is expanded.

clone_size: NA
v_call: TRBV5-4
j_call: TRBJ1-4
d_call: NA
cdr3_nt: TGTGCCAGCAGCAAACCGGGGCTGGAAAAACTGTTTTTT
cdr3_aa: CASSKPGLEKLFF

clone_size: NA
v_call: TRBV18
j_call: TRBJ1-1
d_call: NA
cdr3_nt: TGTGCCAGCTCAGTCATCCAGGGGACTAATGAAGCTTTCTTT
cdr3_aa: CASSVIQGTNEAFF

clone_size: NA
v_call: TRBV27
j_call: TRBJ2-3
d_call: NA
cdr3_nt: TGTGCCAGCAGTCGGGGCTTAGCATTAACAGATACGCAGTATTTT
cdr3_aa: CASSRGLALTDTQYF

clone_size: once
v_call: TRBV4-3
j_call: TRBJ2-1
d_call: TRBD2
cdr3_nt: TGCGCCAGCAGCCCGGCCGACTTGCGGGGGACCCTCTACAATGAGCAGTTCTTC
cdr3_aa: CASSPADLRGTLYNEQFF

clone_size: NA
v_call: TRBV7-6
j_call: TRBJ2-1
d_call: NA
cdr3_nt: TGTGCCAGCAGCGGGACTTTAGGGTACAATGAGCAGTTCTTC
cdr3_aa: CASSGTLGYNEQFF

clone_size: NA
v_call: TRBV28
j_call: TRBJ1-3
d_call: NA
cdr3_nt: TGTGCCAGCAGCGTGGGACGGCACTCTGGAAACACCATATATTTT
cdr3_aa: CASSVGRHSGNTIYF

clone_size: NA
v_call: TRBV30
j_call: TRBJ1-1
d_call: NA
cdr3_nt: TGTGCCTGGAGCCAGGGAGGTTACGGGGGCGCTTTCTTT
cdr3_aa: CAWSQGGYGGAFF

clone_size: few
v_call: TRBV4-3
j_call: TRBJ1-6
d_call: TRBD1
cdr3_nt: TGCGCCAGCAGCCCGAGAGGACAGGACTCCTATAATTCACCCCTCCACTTT
cdr3_aa: CASSPRGQDSYNSPLHF

clone_size: NA
v_call: TRBV29-1
j_call: TRBJ1-2
d_call: TRBD1
cdr3_nt: TGCAGCGTTGATTCGGGACAGTCGGGCTACACCTTC
cdr3_aa: CSVDSGQSGYTF

clone_size: NA
v_call: TRBV29-1
j_call: TRBJ2-1
d_call: TRBD2
cdr3_nt: TGCGGCGTTGAACTTAGCGGGAGCTCCTACAATGAGCAGTTCTTC
cdr3_aa: CGVELSGSSYNEQFF

clone_size: once
v_call: TRBV11-2
j_call: TRBJ1-2
d_call: NA
cdr3_nt: TGTGCCAGCAGCTTAGGACGGGTGGCGTCCTCTGGCTACACCTTC
cdr3_aa: CASSLGRVASSGYTF

clone_size: NA
v_call: TRBV2
j_call: TRBJ1-1
d_call: TRBD1
cdr3_nt: TGTGCCAGCAGTGAAGCATACAGGGGGAACACTGAAGCTTTCTTT
cdr3_aa: CASSEAYRGNTEAFF

clone_size: NA
v_call: TRBV19
j_call: TRBJ2-6
d_call: TRBD1
cdr3_nt: TGTGCCAGTAGGGGGACAGGGGTTGAAAGCTCTGGGGCCAACGTCCTGACTTTC
cdr3_aa: CASRGTGVESSGANVLTF

clone_size: medium-sized
v_call: TRBV6-5
j_call: TRBJ1-1
d_call: NA
cdr3_nt: TGTGCCAGCACCACCCAGGGAGCCACTGAAGCTTTCTTT
cdr3_aa: CASTTQGATEAFF

clone_size: large
v_call: TRBV7-9
j_call: TRBJ2-7
d_call: TRBD2
cdr3_nt: TGTGCCAGCAGAGCTAGCGGGAGGGCATTGAACGAGCAGTACTTC
cdr3_aa: CASRASGRALNEQYF

clone_size: NA
v_call: TRBV5-6
j_call: TRBJ2-7
d_call: NA
cdr3_nt: TGTGCCAGCCAAGGACGGGTTTTAGGGCAGTACTTC
cdr3_aa: CASQGRVLGQYF

clone_size: NA
v_call: TRBV5-8
j_call: TRBJ2-2
d_call: NA
cdr3_nt: TGTGCCAGCACCCAATTCGGGGCTCGGTTCGCCGGGGAGCTGTTTTTT
cdr3_aa: CASTQFGARFAGELFF

clone_size: NA
v_call: TRBV5-1
j_call: TRBJ1-2
d_call: NA
cdr3_nt: TGCGCCAGCAGCCCGGACAGCTCTTTGGGCTATGGCTACACCTTC
cdr3_aa: CASSPDSSLGYGYTF

clone_size: NA
v_call: TRBV6-1
j_call: TRBJ2-3
d_call: TRBD2
cdr3_nt: TGTGCCAGCAGTGCCGGACTAGCGGGTTATACGCAGTATTTT
cdr3_aa: CASSAGLAGYTQYF

clone_size: NA
v_call: TRBV10-3
j_call: TRBJ2-2
d_call: NA
cdr3_nt: TGTGCCATCAGGGGAGGAGAGTCGGGGTTCGGGGAGCTGTTTTTT
cdr3_aa: CAIRGGESGFGELFF

clone_size: NA
v_call: TRBV29-1
j_call: TRBJ2-2
d_call: TRBD2
cdr3_nt: TGCAGCGTTCTAGCGGGAGAAGGGACCGGGGAGCTGTTTTTT
cdr3_aa: CSVLAGEGTGELFF

clone_size: NA
v_call: TRBV27
j_call: TRBJ1-1
d_call: NA
cdr3_nt: TGTGCCAGCAGTTTATCCGTGGAGAACACTGAAGCTTTCTTT
cdr3_aa: CASSLSVENTEAFF

clone_size: NA
v_call: TRBV5-4
j_call: TRBJ2-3
d_call: NA
cdr3_nt: TGTGCCAGCAGCTTGGCCTACGGAGATACGCAGTATTTT
cdr3_aa: CASSLAYGDTQYF

clone_size: NA
v_call: TRBV10-3
j_call: TRBJ2-7
d_call: TRBD1
cdr3_nt: TGTGCCATCAGCGGGACAGGGAAAAACTACGAGCAGTACTTC
cdr3_aa: CAISGTGKNYEQYF

clone_size: few
v_call: TRBV18
j_call: TRBJ1-2
d_call: TRBD1
cdr3_nt: TGTGCCAGCTCACCTTTGACAGGGGGCATCGACCCTTTAAACTATGGCTACACCTTC
cdr3_aa: CASSPLTGGIDPLNYGYTF

clone_size: NA
v_call: TRBV6-6
j_call: TRBJ1-5
d_call: NA
cdr3_nt: TGTGCCAGCAGGACAGCGGGACAAGTTCAGCATTTT
cdr3_aa: CASRTAGQVQHF

clone_size: NA
v_call: TRBV5-1
j_call: TRBJ1-1
d_call: NA
cdr3_nt: TGCGCCAGCAGAAAACAGGCAGACACTGAAGCTTTCTTT
cdr3_aa: CASRKQADTEAFF

clone_size: NA
v_call: TRBV6-5
j_call: TRBJ2-1
d_call: NA
cdr3_nt: TGTGCCAGCAGACGATCCCCTGGCTCCTACAATGAGCAGTTCTTC
cdr3_aa: CASRRSPGSYNEQFF

clone_size: NA
v_call: TRBV9
j_call: TRBJ2-1
d_call: NA
cdr3_nt: TGTGCCAGCAGCGTTGGTGGTGAGCAGTTCTTC
cdr3_aa: CASSVGGEQFF

clone_size: once
v_call: TRBV19
j_call: TRBJ2-1
d_call: TRBD2
cdr3_nt: TGTGCCAGTAGTATAGAAGGTAGCGGGAGGGGTGGTGAGCAGTTCTTC
cdr3_aa: CASSIEGSGRGGEQFF

clone_size: NA
v_call: TRBV11-2
j_call: TRBJ1-1
d_call: NA
cdr3_nt: TGTGCCAGCAGCCGTGGGACACCAACTACCCCGAACACTGAAGCTTTCTTT
cdr3_aa: CASSRGTPTTPNTEAFF

clone_size: few
v_call: TRBV10-3
j_call: TRBJ1-2
d_call: NA
cdr3_nt: TGTGCCATCAGGGCTGAGGACATCCTACCCGCTAACTATGGCTACACCTTC
cdr3_aa: CAIRAEDILPANYGYTF

clone_size: few
v_call: TRBV5-1
j_call: TRBJ2-5
d_call: NA
cdr3_nt: TGCGCCAGCAGCCCTGGAGAGTGGAGCCAAGAGACCCAGTACTTC
cdr3_aa: CASSPGEWSQETQYF

clone_size: NA
v_call: TRBV7-2
j_call: TRBJ2-2
d_call: TRBD2
cdr3_nt: TGTGCCAGCAGCTCCGGACTAGCGGGGGTCACCGGGGAGCTGTTTTTT
cdr3_aa: CASSSGLAGVTGELFF

clone_size: NA
v_call: TRBV4-2
j_call: TRBJ2-7
d_call: TRBD2
cdr3_nt: TGTGCCAGCAGCCAAGGAGACAAGCGGGGGGGGAGCTACGAGCAGTACTTC
cdr3_aa: CASSQGDKRGGSYEQYF

clone_size: once
v_call: TRBV9
j_call: TRBJ2-5
d_call: NA
cdr3_nt: TGTGCCAGCAGCTTTGGGGGTTTGGAGACCCAGTACTTC
cdr3_aa: CASSFGGLETQYF

clone_size: NA
v_call: TRBV18
j_call: TRBJ2-3
d_call: TRBD2
cdr3_nt: TGTGCCAGCTCAGGGCCCTTCGGACTAGCGGGAGGCAACACAGATACGCAGTATTTT
cdr3_aa: CASSGPFGLAGGNTDTQYF

clone_size: NA
v_call: TRBV7-3
j_call: TRBJ1-2
d_call: TRBD1
cdr3_nt: TGTGCCAGCAGCCCCAACCCAGGGGGCTATGGCTACACCTTC
cdr3_aa: CASSPNPGGYGYTF

clone_size: NA
v_call: TRBV4-1
j_call: TRBJ2-1
d_call: TRBD2
cdr3_nt: TGCGCCAGCAGCCAGTCACTAGCGGGGGCTGGGGAGGGCGAGCAGTTCTTC
cdr3_aa: CASSQSLAGAGEGEQFF

clone_size: NA
v_call: TRBV7-2
j_call: TRBJ1-4
d_call: TRBD1
cdr3_nt: TGTGCCAGCAGCTTATATTGGGACAGCCGTGAAAAACTGTTTTTT
cdr3_aa: CASSLYWDSREKLFF

clone_size: NA
v_call: TRBV5-1
j_call: TRBJ2-3
d_call: TRBD2
cdr3_nt: TGCGCCAGCAGCTTGTTGGGACTAGCGACAGATACGCAGTATTTT
cdr3_aa: CASSLLGLATDTQYF

clone_size: NA
v_call: TRBV28
j_call: TRBJ2-7
d_call: NA
cdr3_nt: TGTGCCAGCAGTTTATTAACCTACGAGCAGTACTTC
cdr3_aa: CASSLLTYEQYF

clone_size: NA
v_call: TRBV28
j_call: TRBJ2-3
d_call: TRBD2
cdr3_nt: TGTGCCAGCAGCCTCGGACTAGCTGCTAGCACAGATACGCAGTATTTT
cdr3_aa: CASSLGLAASTDTQYF

clone_size: NA
v_call: TRBV30
j_call: TRBJ2-7
d_call: NA
cdr3_nt: TGTGCCTGGAGAAAGATTTCGGACTACGAGCAGTACTTC
cdr3_aa: CAWRKISDYEQYF

clone_size: once
v_call: TRBV6-6
j_call: TRBJ1-5
d_call: TRBD1
cdr3_nt: TGTGCCACCAGTCAGGGGGATCAGCCCCAGCATTTT
cdr3_aa: CATSQGDQPQHF

clone_size: NA
v_call: TRBV2
j_call: TRBJ1-3
d_call: TRBD1
cdr3_nt: TGTGCCAGCATCCTGACAGGGTTTGGAAACACCATATATTTT
cdr3_aa: CASILTGFGNTIYF

clone_size: few
v_call: TRBV6-5
j_call: TRBJ1-2
d_call: NA
cdr3_nt: TGTGCCAGCAGTTACCAGGGTACAGGCTACACCTTC
cdr3_aa: CASSYQGTGYTF

clone_size: medium-sized
v_call: TRBV7-2
j_call: TRBJ1-5
d_call: TRBD1
cdr3_nt: TGTGCCAGCAGCCTCTACAGGGGGCAACAGCCCCAGCATTTT
cdr3_aa: CASSLYRGQQPQHF

clone_size: NA
v_call: TRBV30
j_call: TRBJ2-3
d_call: NA
cdr3_nt: TGTGCCTGGAGTTACAGGCGGGATACGCAGTATTTT
cdr3_aa: CAWSYRRDTQYF